The rows below give T cell receptor beta chains drawn from one sample of a study of T cells after yellow fever vaccination. TCRdb independently ran MiXCR on the 5' RACE reads; one entry per CDR3 protein. The sample consists of approximately 240,000 distinct CDR3 sequences, 3.6% of them appearing once. The starting material was PBMCs, obtained 15 days after the yellow fever booster vaccination. The receptor source for this set is a man younger than 35 who received the YFV17D yellow fever vaccine. The CDR3 runs from the conserved cysteine through the conserved F or W. The order of the fields is D gene, J gene, clone size, CDR3 length, V gene, CDR3 DNA, CDR3 protein. A D gene is named only where the DNA matches it firmly. Clone size is given for some rows only: seen once, a few or many times, or a class if the clone is expanded.

- TRBJ2-1 many 17 TRBV4-3 TGCGCCAGCAGCCAAGATTACTCAGGGGATTACTACAATGAGCAGTTCTTC CASSQDYSGDYYNEQFF
TRBD2 TRBJ2-7 many 16 TRBV18 TGTGCCAGCTCACCAAAACTAGCGGGGGGAGCCTACGAGCAGTACTTC CASSPKLAGGAYEQYF
TRBD1 TRBJ2-2 many 16 TRBV5-1 TGCGCCAGCAGCCAGAGGGACAGCCCAAACACCGGGGAGCTGTTTTTT CASSQRDSPNTGELFF
TRBD1 TRBJ2-7 few 15 TRBV12-5 TGTGCTAGTGGTTTGGACGGGACAGGTCCCCACGAGCAGTACTTC CASGLDGTGPHEQYF
- TRBJ2-6 many 14 TRBV6-4 TGTGCCAGCAGTCAAAACTCTGGGGCCAACGTCCTGACTTTC CASSQNSGANVLTF
- TRBJ2-1 few 13 TRBV5-4 TGTGCCAGCAGCTTGGTGCCCGTCAATGAGCAGTTCTTC CASSLVPVNEQFF
- TRBJ1-4 many 17 TRBV7-2 TGTGCCAGCAGCGTAGGGGCCGGGTCAGGGTCCGATGAAAAACTGTTTTTT CASSVGAGSGSDEKLFF
- TRBJ1-1 many 14 TRBV7-2 TGTGCCAGCAGCTTCTCGGAGGTGGGCACTGAAGCTTTCTTT CASSFSEVGTEAFF
TRBD2 TRBJ2-1 many 14 TRBV12-3/TRBV12-4 TGTGCCAGCAGTTCCCTGACTAGCAACCATGAGCAGTTCTTC CASSSLTSNHEQFF
- TRBJ1-2 many 15 TRBV4-2 TGTGCCAGCAGCCAAGATGCAGGCGGCCTCTATGGCTACACCTTC CASSQDAGGLYGYTF
- TRBJ2-5 many 15 TRBV7-2 TGTGCCAGCAGTCGTTTTTGGGGGGTTGGTGAGACCCAGTACTTC CASSRFWGVGETQYF
- TRBJ1-1 many 13 TRBV7-2 TGTGCCAGCAGCTTACCGGAGGCGGCTGAAGCTTTCTTT CASSLPEAAEAFF
TRBD1 TRBJ2-1 many 16 TRBV6-5 TGTGCCAGCAGTTACTCTCGTTACAGGGGAGCCAATGAGCAGTTCTTC CASSYSRYRGANEQFF
- TRBJ1-1 few 14 TRBV10-3 TGTGCCATCAAAGGGACGGCCGAGGGGACTGAAGCTTTCTTT CAIKGTAEGTEAFF
- TRBJ2-1 many 16 TRBV5-1 TGCGCCAGCAGCTTGGATACGGGGCGCTCCTACAATGAGCAGTTCTTC CASSLDTGRSYNEQFF
- TRBJ2-5 many 15 TRBV5-4 TGTGCCAGCAGCTTGTTTGGACCCTCAAAGGAGACCCAGTACTTC CASSLFGPSKETQYF
- TRBJ2-7 many 14 TRBV12-3/TRBV12-4 TGTGCCAGCAAGGCTCCAGGAGCATCCTACGAGCAGTACTTC CASKAPGASYEQYF
- TRBJ1-2 few 15 TRBV3-1 TGTGCCAGCAGCCAAGTTTCGGACAGCTCCTATGGCTACACCTTC CASSQVSDSSYGYTF
TRBD2 TRBJ2-5 many 15 TRBV12-3/TRBV12-4 TGTGCCAGCAGTAGACTAGCGGGGGGTTGGGAGACCCAGTACTTC CASSRLAGGWETQYF
- TRBJ1-6 many 15 TRBV20-1 TGCAGTGCGGCTCGGGCAGGAGAACCTCCTTCACCCCTCCACTTT CSAARAGEPPSPLHF
- TRBJ2-3 many 17 TRBV6-5 TGTGCCAGCAGAGGCCCTGGGATGGGGGAGACGGGGGATACGCAGTATTTT CASRGPGMGETGDTQYF
TRBD1 TRBJ2-1 many 15 TRBV10-2 TGCGCCAGCGGAGGATGGGACAGGGGGCTGTATGAGCAGTTCTTC CASGGWDRGLYEQFF
TRBD1 TRBJ1-5 many 17 TRBV19 TGTGCCAGTAGTCCCGGGACAGGGGAGGGGGGCAATCAGCCCCAGCATTTT CASSPGTGEGGNQPQHF
- TRBJ1-1 few 13 TRBV19 TGTGCCAGTAGTACGGGACCGAACACTGAAGCTTTCTTT CASSTGPNTEAFF
- TRBJ1-3 - 20 TRBV7-6 TGTGCCAGCAGCTCATATCCGGACAGCCAAAGTAGCCACTCTGGAAACACCATATATTTT CASSSYPDSQSSHSGNTIYF
- TRBJ1-2 many 13 TRBV7-2 TGTGCCAGCAGCTTAGCCGGGATCTATGGCTACACCTTC CASSLAGIYGYTF
- TRBJ1-1 - 11 TRBV30 TGTGCCGCCTTCATGAACACTGAAGCTTTCTTT CAAFMNTEAFF
- TRBJ2-1 many 14 TRBV20-1 TGCAGTGCTCACCCCGGAGGGGACAGAAATGAGCAGTTCTTC CSAHPGGDRNEQFF
- TRBJ2-3 many 13 TRBV28 TGTGCCAGCAGTTCAGTGGGCACAGATACGCAGTATTTT CASSSVGTDTQYF
- TRBJ2-2 many 15 TRBV19 TGTGCCAGTAGTGTACTAGACCCCCATCCCGGGGAGCTGTTTTTT CASSVLDPHPGELFF
- TRBJ1-1 many 15 TRBV6-6 TGTGCCAGCAGTTACTTGCAGGGCCGGCACACTGAAGCTTTCTTT CASSYLQGRHTEAFF
TRBD1 TRBJ2-3 many 15 TRBV29-1 TGCAGCGTTGTCTCTATGACAGGGGGCGCAGATACGCAGTATTTT CSVVSMTGGADTQYF
- TRBJ2-7 many 14 TRBV4-1 TGCGCCAGCAGCCAGGACCCAACCACCTACGAGCAGTACTTC CASSQDPTTYEQYF